This is a list of T cell receptor beta chains from one sample in a study of blood T cell repertoires in COVID-19. The table came from immunoSEQ multiplex PCR; TCRdb's copy has only in-frame clones and leaves some out. The sample includes approximately 210,000 clones, about four fifths of them seen just once. The sequenced sample was peripheral blood. These receptors were obtained from a woman in her 70s with active or convalescent COVID-19. CDR3s include the opening cysteine and the closing phenylalanine or tryptophan. D genes are given only for firm matches. Rows may omit the clone size; those that give it use once, few, many or a size class.

cdr3_aa cdr3_nt v_call clone_size j_call d_call
CASSKTAYGYTF TGTGCCAGCAGCAAGACAGCTTATGGCTACACCTTC TRBV12-3/TRBV12-4 once TRBJ1-2 -
CASRTVNYGYTF TGTGCCAGCAGGACAGTCAACTATGGCTACACCTTC TRBV27 - TRBJ1-2 -
CASTPRTGGNSPLHF TGTGCCAGCACCCCCCGGACAGGGGGAAATTCACCCCTCCACTTT TRBV25-1 few TRBJ1-6 TRBD1
CASSSPGAREQYF TGTGCCAGCAGCTCTCCAGGGGCTAGGGAGCAGTACTTC TRBV7-9 - TRBJ2-7 -
CASSRTSVTSSYNEQFF TGCGCCAGCAGCCGGACTAGCGTCACAAGCTCCTACAATGAGCAGTTCTTC TRBV5-1 - TRBJ2-1 TRBD2
CASSGTGGGNQPQHF TGTGCCAGCAGTGGGACAGGGGGCGGCAATCAGCCCCAGCATTTT TRBV2 - TRBJ1-5 TRBD1
CASSRRLAGGGQYF TGTGCCAGCAGCCGACGACTAGCGGGAGGGGGGCAGTATTTT TRBV6-5 - TRBJ2-3 TRBD2
CAISGTATQETQYF TGTGCCATCAGTGGTACAGCTACCCAAGAGACCCAGTACTTC TRBV10-3 - TRBJ2-5 -
CASSLGDRNTEQFF TGTGCCAGCAGCTTAGGGGACAGGAACACTGAGCAGTTCTTC TRBV11-3 many TRBJ2-1 TRBD1
CASTLGLAGNNEQFF TGTGCCAGCACCCTTGGACTAGCGGGAAACAATGAGCAGTTCTTC TRBV9 - TRBJ2-1 TRBD2
CASSQDGTGADTEAFF TGTGCCAGCAGCCAAGATGGGACGGGAGCGGACACTGAAGCTTTCTTT TRBV4-2 many TRBJ1-1 -
CATTVGLGNYEQYF TGTGCCACCACGGTGGGGCTTGGGAACTACGAGCAGTACTTC TRBV10-3 - TRBJ2-7 -